Reported below is one TCR beta chain. By way of CD45RO/CCR7/CD25/CD127/CD95/CD27, the CD4+ regulatory, stem cell-like memory, central memory and naive cells were sorted. The data belong to a study of beta chain features in type 1 diabetes. The ends lost 5 bases at V and 3 bases at J; junction bases unmatched: 8. The germline V gene encodes CDR1 SGHNT and CDR2 YENEEA. The CDR3 is 15 residues long. Every bit of the isolated RNA underwent reverse transcription, so sequencing read expressed TCRB transcripts. TCRdb's copy holds only in-frame clones and misses some; the assay was immunoSEQ multiplex PCR. The table shows hundreds of thousands of clones, with about 16% occurring only once.

The genes are TRBV11-3 and TRBJ2-5; 8 bases are a match to TRBD2. Material for sequencing was naive CD4+ T cells from blood. The source of this sequence is a man younger than 30 in good health. Written as DNA, the CDR3 is TGTGCCAGCAGCGCCTCCCCAGCGGGGGAAGAGACCCAGTACTTC. It specifies CASSASPAGEETQYF.